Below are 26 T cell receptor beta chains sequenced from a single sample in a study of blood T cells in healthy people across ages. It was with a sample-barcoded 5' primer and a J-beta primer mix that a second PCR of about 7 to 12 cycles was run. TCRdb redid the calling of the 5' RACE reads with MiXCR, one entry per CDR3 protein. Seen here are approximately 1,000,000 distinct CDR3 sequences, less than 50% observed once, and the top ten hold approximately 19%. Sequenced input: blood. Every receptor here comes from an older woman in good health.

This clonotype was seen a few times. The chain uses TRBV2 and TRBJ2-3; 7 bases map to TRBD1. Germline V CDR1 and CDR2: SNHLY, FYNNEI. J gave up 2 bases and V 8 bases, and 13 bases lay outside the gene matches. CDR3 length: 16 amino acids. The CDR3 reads CASRTGANVYTDTQYF. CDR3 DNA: TGTGCCAGCCGGACAGGAGCCAACGTTTACACAGATACGCAGTATTTT.

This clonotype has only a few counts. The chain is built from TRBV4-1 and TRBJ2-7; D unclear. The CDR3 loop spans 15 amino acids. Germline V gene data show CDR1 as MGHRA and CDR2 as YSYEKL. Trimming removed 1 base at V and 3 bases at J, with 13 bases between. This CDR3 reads CASSQGGRSIYEQYF. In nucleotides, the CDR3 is TGCGCCAGCAGCCAAGGTGGGCGGTCCATCTACGAGCAGTACTTC.

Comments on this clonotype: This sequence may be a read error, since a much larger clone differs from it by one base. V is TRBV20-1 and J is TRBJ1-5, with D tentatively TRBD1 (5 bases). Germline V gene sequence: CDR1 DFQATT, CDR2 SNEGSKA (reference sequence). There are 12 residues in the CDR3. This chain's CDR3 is CSTRGSNQPQHF. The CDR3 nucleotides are TGCAGTACTAGGGGTAGCAATCAGCCCCAGCATTTT.

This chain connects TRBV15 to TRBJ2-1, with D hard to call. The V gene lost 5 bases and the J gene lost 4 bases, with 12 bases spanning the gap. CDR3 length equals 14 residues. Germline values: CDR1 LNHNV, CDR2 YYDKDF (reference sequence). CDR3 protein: CATSQDRVYNEQFF. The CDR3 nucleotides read TGTGCCACCAGCCAAGACCGAGTATACAATGAGCAGTTCTTC. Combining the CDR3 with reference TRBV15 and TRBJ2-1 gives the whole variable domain DAMVIQNPRYQVTQFGKPVTLSCSQTLNHNVMYWYQQKSSQAPKLLFHYYDKDFNNEADTPDNFQSRRPNTSFCFLDIRSPGLGDTAMYLCATSQDRVYNEQFFGPGTRLTVL.

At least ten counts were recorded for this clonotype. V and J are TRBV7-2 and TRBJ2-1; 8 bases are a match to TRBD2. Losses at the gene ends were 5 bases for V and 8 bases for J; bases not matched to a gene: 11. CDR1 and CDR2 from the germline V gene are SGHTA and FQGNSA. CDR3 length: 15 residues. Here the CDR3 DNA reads TGTGCCAGCAGCCCCCGCTCGGGAGGGCCATATGAGCAGTTCTTC. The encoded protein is CASSPRSGGPYEQFF.

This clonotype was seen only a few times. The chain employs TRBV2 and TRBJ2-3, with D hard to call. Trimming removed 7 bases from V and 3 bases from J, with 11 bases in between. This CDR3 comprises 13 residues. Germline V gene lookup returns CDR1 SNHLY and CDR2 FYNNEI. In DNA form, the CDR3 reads TGTGCCAGCATTGCGCGCGGAACAGATACGCAGTATTTT. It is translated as CASIARGTDTQYF.

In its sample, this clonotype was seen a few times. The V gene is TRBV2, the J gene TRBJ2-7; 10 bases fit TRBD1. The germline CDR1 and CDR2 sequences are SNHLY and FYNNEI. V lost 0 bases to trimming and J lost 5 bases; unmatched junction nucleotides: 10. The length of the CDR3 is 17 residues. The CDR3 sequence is CASSEALVRDRGNEQYF. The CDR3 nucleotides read TGTGCCAGCAGTGAAGCGCTAGTCCGGGACAGGGGAAACGAGCAGTACTTC. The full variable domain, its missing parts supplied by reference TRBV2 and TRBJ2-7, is EPEVTQTPSHQVTQMGQEVILRCVPISNHLYFYWYRQILGQKVEFLVSFYNNEISEKSEIFDDQFSVERPDGSNFTLKIRSTKLEDSAMYFCASSEALVRDRGNEQYFGPGTRLTVT.

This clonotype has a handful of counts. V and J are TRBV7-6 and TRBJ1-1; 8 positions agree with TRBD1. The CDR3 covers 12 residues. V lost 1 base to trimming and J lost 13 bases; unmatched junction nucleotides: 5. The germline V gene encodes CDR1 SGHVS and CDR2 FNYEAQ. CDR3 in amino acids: CASSLEGDRLFF. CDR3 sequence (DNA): TGTGCCAGCAGCTTAGAGGGGGACAGGCTTTTCTTT.

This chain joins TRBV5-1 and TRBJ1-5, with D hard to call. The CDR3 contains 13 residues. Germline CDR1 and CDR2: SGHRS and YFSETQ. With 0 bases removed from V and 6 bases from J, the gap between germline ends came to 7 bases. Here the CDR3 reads CASSLDVGQPQHF. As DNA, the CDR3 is TGCGCCAGCAGCTTGGATGTGGGTCAGCCCCAGCATTTT. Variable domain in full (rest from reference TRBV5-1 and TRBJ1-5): KAGVTQTPRYLIKTRGQQVTLSCSPISGHRSVSWYQQTPGQGLQFLFEYFSETQRNKGNFPGRFSGRQFSNSRSEMNVSTLELGDSALYLCASSLDVGQPQHFGDGTRLSIL.

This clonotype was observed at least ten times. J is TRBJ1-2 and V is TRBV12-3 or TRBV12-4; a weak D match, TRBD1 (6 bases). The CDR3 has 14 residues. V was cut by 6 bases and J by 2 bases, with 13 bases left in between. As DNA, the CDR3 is TGTGCCAGCAGCCTCGGACAGTCGAACTATGGCTACACCTTC. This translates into CASSLGQSNYGYTF.

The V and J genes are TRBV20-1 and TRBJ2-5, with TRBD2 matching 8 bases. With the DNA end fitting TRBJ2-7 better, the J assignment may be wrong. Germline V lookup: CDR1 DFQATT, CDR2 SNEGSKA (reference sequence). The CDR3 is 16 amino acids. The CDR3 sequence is CSARAPLSGSSGEQYF. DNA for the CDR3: TGCAGTGCTAGAGCCCCGTTGAGCGGGAGCAGTGGCGAGCAGTACTTC.

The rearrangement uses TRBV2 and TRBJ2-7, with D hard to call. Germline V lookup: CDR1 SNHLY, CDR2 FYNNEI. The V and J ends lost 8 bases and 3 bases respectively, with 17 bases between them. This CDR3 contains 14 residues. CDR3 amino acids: CASADSGQFYEQYF. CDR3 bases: TGTGCCAGCGCTGACTCGGGTCAATTCTACGAGCAGTACTTC.

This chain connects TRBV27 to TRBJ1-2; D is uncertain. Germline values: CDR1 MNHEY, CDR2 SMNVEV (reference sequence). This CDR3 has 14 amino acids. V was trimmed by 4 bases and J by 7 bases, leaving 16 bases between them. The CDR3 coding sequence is TGTGCCAGCAGTTCCCGGGGAGAGTACAGTGGCTACACCTTC. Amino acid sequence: CASSSRGEYSGYTF.

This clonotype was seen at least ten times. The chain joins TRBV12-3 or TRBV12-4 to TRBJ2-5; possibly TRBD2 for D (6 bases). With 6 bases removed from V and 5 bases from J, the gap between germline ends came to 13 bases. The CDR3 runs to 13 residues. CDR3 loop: CASSFGGGETQYF. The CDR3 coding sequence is TGTGCCAGCAGCTTCGGGGGTGGGGAGACCCAGTACTTC.

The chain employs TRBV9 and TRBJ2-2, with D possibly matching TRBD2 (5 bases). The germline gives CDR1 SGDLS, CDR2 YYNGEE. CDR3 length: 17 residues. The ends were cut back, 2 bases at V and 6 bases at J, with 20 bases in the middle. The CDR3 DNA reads TGTGCCAGCAGCGTGGTCCCAAGCGGTAGAGTCGCCGGGGAGCTGTTTTTT. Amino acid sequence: CASSVVPSGRVAGELFF.

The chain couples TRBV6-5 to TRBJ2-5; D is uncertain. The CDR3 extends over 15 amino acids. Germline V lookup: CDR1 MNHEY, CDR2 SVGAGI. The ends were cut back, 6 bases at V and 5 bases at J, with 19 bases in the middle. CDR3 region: CASRRNRATGETQYF. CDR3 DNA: TGTGCCAGCAGAAGGAACCGGGCCACCGGGGAGACCCAGTACTTC.

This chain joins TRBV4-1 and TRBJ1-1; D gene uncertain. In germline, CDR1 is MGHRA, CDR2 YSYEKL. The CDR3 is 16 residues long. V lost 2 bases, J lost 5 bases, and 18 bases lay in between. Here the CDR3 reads CASSQLGHVARTEAFF. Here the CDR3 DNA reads TGCGCCAGCAGCCAATTAGGTCATGTGGCCCGAACTGAAGCTTTCTTT.

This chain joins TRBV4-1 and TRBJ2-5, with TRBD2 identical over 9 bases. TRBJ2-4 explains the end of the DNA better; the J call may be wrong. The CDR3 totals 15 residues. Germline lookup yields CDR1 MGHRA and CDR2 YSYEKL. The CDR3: CASSQEGASGDIQYF. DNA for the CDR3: TGCGCCAGCAGCCAAGAAGGGGCTAGCGGGGACATTCAGTACTTC.

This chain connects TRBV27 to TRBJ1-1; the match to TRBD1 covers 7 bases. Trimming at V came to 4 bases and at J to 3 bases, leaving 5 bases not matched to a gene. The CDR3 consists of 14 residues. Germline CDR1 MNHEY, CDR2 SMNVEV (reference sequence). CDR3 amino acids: CASSSTGVYTEAFF. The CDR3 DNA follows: TGTGCCAGCAGTTCCACAGGGGTGTACACTGAAGCTTTCTTT.

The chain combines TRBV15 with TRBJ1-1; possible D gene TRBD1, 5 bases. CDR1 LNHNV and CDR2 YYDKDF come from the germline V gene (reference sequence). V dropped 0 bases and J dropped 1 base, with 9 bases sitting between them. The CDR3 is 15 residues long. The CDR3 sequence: CATSRDPGTNTEAFF. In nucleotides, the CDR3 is TGTGCCACCAGCAGAGATCCCGGGACGAACACTGAAGCTTTCTTT. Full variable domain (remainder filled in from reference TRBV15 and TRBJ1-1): DAMVIQNPRYQVTQFGKPVTLSCSQTLNHNVMYWYQQKSSQAPKLLFHYYDKDFNNEADTPDNFQSRRPNTSFCFLDIRSPGLGDTAMYLCATSRDPGTNTEAFFGQGTRLTVV.

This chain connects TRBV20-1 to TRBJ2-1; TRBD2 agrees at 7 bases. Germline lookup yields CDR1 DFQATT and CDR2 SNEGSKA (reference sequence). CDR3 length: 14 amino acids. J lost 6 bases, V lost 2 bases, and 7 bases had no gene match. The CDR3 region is CSARLAALGNEQFF. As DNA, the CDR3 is TGCAGTGCTAGACTAGCGGCCCTCGGCAATGAGCAGTTCTTC.

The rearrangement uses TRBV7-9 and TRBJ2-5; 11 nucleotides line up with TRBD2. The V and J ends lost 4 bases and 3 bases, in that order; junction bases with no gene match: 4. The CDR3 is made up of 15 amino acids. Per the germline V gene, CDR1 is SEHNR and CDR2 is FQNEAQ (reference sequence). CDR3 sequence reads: CASSSSGLAEETQYF. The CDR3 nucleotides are TGTGCCAGCAGCTCGTCGGGACTAGCGGAAGAGACCCAGTACTTC.

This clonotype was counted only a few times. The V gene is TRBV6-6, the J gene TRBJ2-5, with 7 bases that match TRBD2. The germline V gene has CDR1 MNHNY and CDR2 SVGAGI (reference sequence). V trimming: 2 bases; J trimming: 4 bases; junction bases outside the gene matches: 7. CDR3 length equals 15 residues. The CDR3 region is CASSYDSGGRETQYF. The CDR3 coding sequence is TGTGCCAGCAGTTACGATTCCGGCGGGAGAGAGACCCAGTACTTC.

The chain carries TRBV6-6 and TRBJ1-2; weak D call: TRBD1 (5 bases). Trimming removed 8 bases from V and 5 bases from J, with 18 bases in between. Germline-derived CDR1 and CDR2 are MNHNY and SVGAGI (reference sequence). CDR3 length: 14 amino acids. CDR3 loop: CASGPGQRGYGYTF. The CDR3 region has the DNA TGTGCCAGCGGTCCAGGCCAAAGGGGATATGGCTACACCTTC.

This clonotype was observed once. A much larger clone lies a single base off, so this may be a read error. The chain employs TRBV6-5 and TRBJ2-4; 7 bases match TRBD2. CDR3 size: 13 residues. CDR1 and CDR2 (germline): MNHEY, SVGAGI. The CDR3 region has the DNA TGTGCCAGCGGTTACACTAGCGAGAACATTCAGTACTTC. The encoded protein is CASGYTSENIQYF.

CDR3 residues: CASSGGQGWDEQFF. As DNA, the CDR3 is TGTGCCAGCAGTGGGGGACAGGGATGGGATGAGCAGTTCTTC. This rearrangement joins TRBV6-1 to TRBJ2-1; TRBD1 matches 9 bases. J gave up 8 bases and V 4 bases, and 6 bases lay outside the gene matches. In germline, CDR1 is MNHNS, CDR2 SASEGT. The CDR3 runs to 14 residues.